Shown below are 24 T cell receptor beta chains from a single sample sequenced in a study of identical twins. TCRdb reprocessed the 5' RACE reads via MiXCR and lists one record per CDR3 protein. The sample contains roughly 750,000 distinct CDR3 sequences, around 20% of which appear only once. In addition, the sample was reused for a study of T cells expressing NK-cell markers.

Material for sequencing was PBMCs. The receptors here all came from a woman aged 18-35 years in good health.

The rearrangement links TRBV7-2 to TRBJ2-5; possible D gene TRBD1, 5 bases. With 2 bases removed from V and 1 base from J, the gap between germline ends came to 8 bases. The CDR3 contains 14 residues. Germline V gene sequence: CDR1 SGHTA, CDR2 FQGNSA. CDR3 DNA sequence: TGTGCCAGCAGCTTACAGGGTAGCCAAGAGACCCAGTACTTC. Translating it yields CASSLQGSQETQYF.

This clonotype was picked up many times. V is TRBV7-2 and J is TRBJ2-2, with D perhaps matching TRBD2 (6 bases). The CDR3 loop spans 15 amino acids. Trimming took 4 bases from V and 6 from J, leaving 15 bases between them. Germline loops: CDR1 SGHTA, CDR2 FQGNSA. CDR3 loop: CASSSRAGEAGELFF. CDR3 nucleotides: TGTGCCAGCAGCTCCCGGGCCGGGGAGGCCGGGGAGCTGTTTTTT.

CDR3 sequence (DNA): TGCGCCAGCAGCCGGGTAGACCCGGACACCGGGGAGCTGTTTTTT. It translates to CASSRVDPDTGELFF. The V gene is TRBV5-1, the J gene TRBJ2-2; no reliable D call. CDR1 is SGHRS, CDR2 YFSETQ, per germline. The CDR3 is 15 residues long. Trimming left V 4 bases short and J 3 bases short, with 13 bases between.

The chain couples TRBV5-6 to TRBJ1-1; no clear D. CDR1 SGHDT and CDR2 YYEEEE come from the germline V gene. The V end was cut by 5 bases, the J end by 1 base, with 12 bases between. This CDR3 comprises 14 residues. The CDR3 sequence is CASRPGGRNTEAFF. DNA of the CDR3: TGTGCCAGCAGACCGGGAGGAAGGAACACTGAAGCTTTCTTT. Variable domain in full (rest from reference TRBV5-6 and TRBJ1-1): DAGVTQSPTHLIKTRGQQVTLRCSPKSGHDTVSWYQQALGQGPQFIFQYYEEEERQRGNFPDRFSGHQFPNYSSELNVNALLLGDSALYLCASRPGGRNTEAFFGQGTRLTVV.

The chain combines TRBV19 with TRBJ2-7; D call uncertain. Germline assignment: CDR1 LNHDA and CDR2 SQIVND (reference sequence). This CDR3 comprises 12 residues. With 3 bases removed from V and 7 bases from J, the gap between germline ends came to 10 bases. This CDR3 reads CASSITSSEQYF. The CDR3 nucleotides read TGTGCCAGTAGTATCACCAGCAGTGAGCAGTACTTC.

This clonotype showed up just a few times. V usage is TRBV7-8 and J usage is TRBJ2-7; TRBD2 agrees at 12 bases. V lost 0 bases, J lost 0 bases, and 3 bases stayed unmatched. The CDR3 is 17 residues long. From germline, CDR1 is SGHVS and CDR2 FQNEAQ. CDR3: CASSLAASGGVSYEQYF. In nucleotides, the CDR3 is TGTGCCAGCAGCTTAGCGGCTAGCGGGGGGGTCTCCTACGAGCAGTACTTC.

In its sample, this clonotype was seen a few times. The chain carries TRBV7-9 and TRBJ2-7, with D unresolved. The CDR3 covers 14 residues. CDR1 is SEHNR and CDR2 is FQNEAQ in the germline V gene (reference sequence). The V and J ends lost 5 bases and 3 bases respectively, with 14 bases between them. CDR3 in amino acids: CASSLTMGIYEQYF. CDR3 coding DNA: TGTGCCAGCAGCCTGACGATGGGGATCTACGAGCAGTACTTC.

This clonotype was seen more than once but under ten times. The chain uses TRBV12-3 or TRBV12-4 and TRBJ2-3; 12 bases agree with TRBD1. The V gene end was trimmed by 8 bases and the J gene end by 6 bases; junction bases not matched to a gene: 15. This CDR3 has 17 residues. Here the CDR3 DNA reads TGTGCCAGCTCGGTCTTCGGGACAGGGGGCGAAGGGGATACGCAGTATTTT. This encodes CASSVFGTGGEGDTQYF.

This clonotype was observed a few times. The rearrangement uses TRBV6-1 and TRBJ2-5; 7 bases match TRBD1. V lost 5 bases and J lost 5; bases outside the gene matches: 5. Germline lookup yields CDR1 MNHNS and CDR2 SASEGT. The CDR3 covers 13 residues. This CDR3 is CASSKNRGETQYF. The CDR3 DNA reads TGTGCCAGCAGTAAGAACAGGGGTGAGACCCAGTACTTC.

This clonotype was seen a few times. V and J are TRBV6-2 or TRBV6-3 and TRBJ2-7, with 8 bases lining up with TRBD1. This CDR3 has 13 amino acids. Germline trimming cut 6 bases from V and 7 bases from J; bases unmatched to any gene: 8. In germline, CDR1 is MNHEY, CDR2 SVGEGT. The CDR3, as DNA: TGTGCCAGCAGACCGGGACAGGCTCGAGAGCAGTACTTC. Encoded protein: CASRPGQAREQYF.

The chain links TRBV5-6 to TRBJ2-3; D unresolved. Trimming cost V 0 bases and J 8 bases, with 10 bases left between them. This CDR3 contains 13 residues. In germline, CDR1 is SGHDT, CDR2 YYEEEE. CDR3 DNA: TGTGCCAGCAGCTTGGAATCGGAAGCTACGCAGTATTTT. Translated, it gives CASSLESEATQYF.

V gene TRBV27 combines with J gene TRBJ2-2; TRBD1 matches 9 bases. V lost 4 bases and J lost 2; bases outside the gene matches: 5. The length of the CDR3 is 16 residues. Per germline, CDR1 MNHEY and CDR2 SMNVEV (reference sequence). The CDR3 spells CASSWGQGGNTGELFF. The CDR3 bases are TGTGCCAGCAGTTGGGGACAGGGTGGAAACACCGGGGAGCTGTTTTTT.

This clonotype was seen just once. V gene TRBV5-1 combines with J gene TRBJ1-6, with D possibly matching TRBD1 (5 bases). The CDR3 consists of 16 residues. Trimming removed 4 bases from V and 10 bases from J, with 21 bases in between. Germline CDR1 reads SGHRS; CDR2 reads YFSETQ. The CDR3: CASSQSWGSRESPLHF. CDR3 in DNA: TGCGCCAGCAGCCAAAGCTGGGGCAGTCGGGAATCACCCCTCCACTTT.

The CDR3 DNA reads as TGTGCCAGCAGCATAGCCGGGACAGGGGTTTACAATGAGCAGTTCTTC. It translates to CASSIAGTGVYNEQFF. The V call is TRBV5-6, the J call TRBJ2-1, with 10 bases matching TRBD1. CDR1 and CDR2 from the germline V gene are SGHDT and YYEEEE. Trimming removed 4 bases from V and 4 bases from J; junction bases left unmatched: 8. This CDR3 region has 16 residues.

The chain combines TRBV20-1 with TRBJ2-2, with 7 bases aligning to TRBD1. Per germline, CDR1 DFQATT and CDR2 SNEGSKA (reference sequence). J was trimmed by 7 bases and V by 1 base; bases with no gene match: 3. The CDR3 covers 13 residues. The CDR3, as DNA: TGCAGTGCTAGAGGTCAGGGGGTCGGGGAGCTGTTTTTT. Translated, it gives CSARGQGVGELFF.

J is TRBJ2-3 and V is TRBV20-1; D gene unclear. V was clipped by 0 bases and J by 2 bases, with 6 bases between them. CDR1 is DFQATT, CDR2 SNEGSKA, per germline (reference sequence). CDR3 length equals 13 residues. CDR3 nucleotide sequence: TGCAGTGCTAGAGAACATTTCACAGATACGCAGTATTTT. Translation: CSAREHFTDTQYF.

This clonotype was picked up one time. This chain joins TRBV2 and TRBJ2-3, with D perhaps TRBD1 or TRBD2 (5 bases each). CDR1 and CDR2 (germline): SNHLY, FYNNEI. The V and J ends lost 10 bases and 1 base respectively, with 12 bases between them. The CDR3 extends over 13 amino acids. This CDR3 reads CATAGARTDTQYF. The CDR3 DNA follows: TGTGCCACCGCCGGGGCCCGCACAGATACGCAGTATTTT.

This chain connects TRBV12-3 or TRBV12-4 to TRBJ2-1, with 7 bases identical to TRBD1. Trimming took 4 bases from V and 9 from J; bases not matched to a gene: 9. CDR3 length: 14 amino acids. For the CDR3, the DNA is TGTGCCAGCAGTTCCTGGACAGGAGCCGGTGAGCAGTTCTTC. Translated: CASSSWTGAGEQFF.

This clonotype appeared a few times. The chain links TRBV7-2 to TRBJ2-7; tentatively, D is TRBD1 (5 bases). Germline-derived CDR1 and CDR2 are SGHTA and FQGNSA. This CDR3 has 14 amino acids. V was cut by 1 base and J by 4 bases, with 11 bases left in between. CDR3 amino acids: CASSLGAQVYEQYF. The CDR3 nucleotides read TGTGCCAGCAGCTTAGGAGCACAGGTTTACGAGCAGTACTTC.

V is TRBV20-1 and J is TRBJ2-1; D not certain. The germline CDR1 and CDR2 sequences are DFQATT and SNEGSKA (reference sequence). V lost 3 bases to trimming and J lost 8 bases, with 17 bases between them. This CDR3 comprises 14 residues. CDR3 sequence (DNA): TGCAGTGCTAGCAGCAGGATGGTTGACGATGAGCAGTTCTTC. This sequence encodes CSASSRMVDDEQFF.

This clonotype was picked up a small number of times. V gene TRBV6-1 combines with J gene TRBJ1-4; TRBD1 aligns across 8 bases. The CDR3 length is 13 residues. V lost 6 bases to trimming and J lost 7 bases; unmatched junction nucleotides: 4. The germline V gene encodes CDR1 MNHNS and CDR2 SASEGT. CDR3 in DNA: TGTGCCAGCAGGCAGGGGGCGAGTGAAAAACTGTTTTTT. This gives the protein CASRQGASEKLFF.

This clonotype came up many times. The chain recombines TRBV29-1 with TRBJ2-3, with D possibly matching TRBD2 (6 bases). The CDR3 contains 13 residues. Between the trimmed V and J ends, which lost 6 bases and 7 bases, there was a span of 17 bases. CDR1 and CDR2 (germline): SQVTM, ANQGSEA. This CDR3 is CSVGEEGSNTQYF. The CDR3 DNA reads TGCAGCGTGGGTGAGGAGGGATCAAATACGCAGTATTTT.

This clonotype was counted only a few times. V gene TRBV7-8 combines with J gene TRBJ1-6, with D unclear. V lost 6 bases and J lost 5, with 11 bases in between. The V gene's germline CDR1 is SGHVS and CDR2 FQNEAQ. This CDR3 is 14 amino acids long. The CDR3 here is CASSRTADNSPLHF. CDR3 sequence (DNA): TGTGCCAGCAGTAGGACGGCCGATAATTCACCCCTCCACTTT.

This clonotype has at least ten counts. In DNA, the CDR3 is TGTGCCAGCAGCGTAGGACATGGTGGATTTGCTAACACTGAAGCTTTCTTT. Amino acid sequence: CASSVGHGGFANTEAFF. The chain carries TRBV9 and TRBJ1-1; D gene ambiguous. Germline CDR1 and CDR2: SGDLS and YYNGEE. V lost 0 bases and J lost 2, with 17 bases in between. This CDR3 spans 17 amino acids.